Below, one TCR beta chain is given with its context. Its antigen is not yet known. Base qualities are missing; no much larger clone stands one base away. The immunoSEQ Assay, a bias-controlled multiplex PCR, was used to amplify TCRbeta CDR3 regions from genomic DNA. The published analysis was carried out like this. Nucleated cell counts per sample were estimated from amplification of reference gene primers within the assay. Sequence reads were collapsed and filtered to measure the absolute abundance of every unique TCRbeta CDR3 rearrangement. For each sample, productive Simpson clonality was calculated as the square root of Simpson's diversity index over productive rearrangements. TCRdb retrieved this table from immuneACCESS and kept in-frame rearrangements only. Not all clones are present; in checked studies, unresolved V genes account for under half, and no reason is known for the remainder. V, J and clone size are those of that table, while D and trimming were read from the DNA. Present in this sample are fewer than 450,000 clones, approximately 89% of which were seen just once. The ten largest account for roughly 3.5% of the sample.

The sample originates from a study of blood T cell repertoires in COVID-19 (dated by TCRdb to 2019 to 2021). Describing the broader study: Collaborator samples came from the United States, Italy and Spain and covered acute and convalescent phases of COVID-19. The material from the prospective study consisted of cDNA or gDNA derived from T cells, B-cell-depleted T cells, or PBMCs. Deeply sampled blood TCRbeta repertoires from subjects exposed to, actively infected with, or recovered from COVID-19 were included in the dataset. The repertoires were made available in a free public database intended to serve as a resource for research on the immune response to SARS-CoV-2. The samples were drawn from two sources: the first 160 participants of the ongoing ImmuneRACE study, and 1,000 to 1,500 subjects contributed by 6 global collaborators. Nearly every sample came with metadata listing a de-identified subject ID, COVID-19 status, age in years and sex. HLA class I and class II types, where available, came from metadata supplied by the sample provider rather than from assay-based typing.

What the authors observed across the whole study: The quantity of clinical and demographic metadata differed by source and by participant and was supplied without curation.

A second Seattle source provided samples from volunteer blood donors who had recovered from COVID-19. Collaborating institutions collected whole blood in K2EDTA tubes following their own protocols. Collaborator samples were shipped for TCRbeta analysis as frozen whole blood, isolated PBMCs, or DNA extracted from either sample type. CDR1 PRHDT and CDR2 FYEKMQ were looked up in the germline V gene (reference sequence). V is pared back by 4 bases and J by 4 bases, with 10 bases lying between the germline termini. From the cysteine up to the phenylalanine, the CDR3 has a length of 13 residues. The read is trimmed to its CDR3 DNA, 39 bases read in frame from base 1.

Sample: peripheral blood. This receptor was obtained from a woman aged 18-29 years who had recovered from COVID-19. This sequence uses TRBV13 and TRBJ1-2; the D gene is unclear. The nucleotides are TGTGCCAGCAGCTCCGGGAGCGGCTATGGCTACACCTTC. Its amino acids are CASSSGSGYGYTF.